This T cell receptor (beta chain) is drawn from a study of identical twins. CDR3 length: 12 amino acids. Trimming shortened V by 6 bases and J by 5 bases, and 10 bases separated the two germline ends. Looked up from germline, CDR1 is ENHRY and CDR2 is SYGVKD. From the 5' RACE reads, TCRdb called clonotypes with MiXCR, one entry per CDR3 protein. The sample consists of 450,000 or so distinct CDR3 sequences, about 14% of them appearing once. These data were also filed under a second study, of yellow fever vaccine responses in identical twins.

This receptor was obtained from a woman aged 18-30 years in good health. The chain uses TRBV10-3 and TRBJ1-1, with a possible D match to TRBD1 (6 bases). The sample was CD4+ T cells sorted from blood. In DNA, the CDR3 is TGTGCCATCAGGGAGGGGGAAACTGAAGCTTTCTTT. It encodes CAIREGETEAFF.